The 2 T cell receptor beta chains below come from one sample, sequenced in a study of cytomegalovirus exposure and HLA in healthy donors listed by TCRdb under 2017. Libraries were built with the immunoSEQ multiplex PCR assay. For the multiplex PCR, a mixture combining 60 forward primers for TCR Vbeta segments and 13 reverse primers for TCR Jbeta segments was used. The table comes from immuneACCESS by way of TCRdb, which keeps in-frame sequences with V and J called. Part of the clones is missing from these tables; in studies checked, under half for an unresolved V gene and the rest for unknown reasons. The sample includes approximately 150,000 clones, with more than 75% observed a single time. The top ten hold approximately 1.8% of the sample. The sample taken for sequencing was PBMCs. These receptors were collected from a middle-aged man in good health and CMV-seronegative.

This sequence joins TRBV30 and TRBJ1-3; weak D call: TRBD1 (6 bases). Germline V gives CDR1 GTSNPN, CDR2 SVGIG (reference sequence). V was trimmed by 0 bases and J by 2 bases, leaving 11 bases between them. This CDR3 has 15 amino acids. The CDR3: CAWSVFQGTGNTIYF. The CDR3 bases are TGTGCCTGGAGTGTTTTCCAGGGGACTGGAAACACCATATATTTT. Full variable domain (rest looked up from reference TRBV30 and TRBJ1-3): SQTIHQWPATLVQPVGSPLSLECTVEGTSNPNLYWYRQAAGRGLQLLFYSVGIGQISSEVPQNLSASRPQDRQFILSSKKLLLSDSGFYLCAWSVFQGTGNTIYFGEGSWLTVV.

On this clone itself: Other DNA sequences within the sample encode an identical CDR3. V gene TRBV18 combines with J gene TRBJ2-5; 10 bases map to TRBD2. This CDR3 has 15 residues. V was pared by 3 bases and J by 2 bases, with 3 bases of the junction left unmatched. The germline gives CDR1 KGHSH, CDR2 LQKENI. CDR3: CASSPIAGGQETQYF. DNA for the CDR3: TGTGCCAGCTCACCTATAGCGGGGGGTCAAGAGACCCAGTACTTC.